The entry that follows covers one T cell receptor beta chain sequence. Trimming took 3 bases from V and 4 from J; bases not matched to a gene: 4. The germline V gene has CDR1 LNHDA and CDR2 SQIVND (reference sequence). The CDR3 contains 14 residues. These data belong to a study of T cell changes during pregnancy in multiple sclerosis. Measured with immunoSEQ multiplex PCR; TCRdb has only the in-frame clones, and not every one. Of 100,000 or so clones listed, roughly nine tenths are singletons. This sequence joins TRBV19 and TRBJ2-3; TRBD2 agrees at 7 bases. The sample was peripheral blood, taken in the second trimester of pregnancy. The clonotype was recovered from a female donor with multiple sclerosis, enrolled in a pregnancy study. The CDR3 region is CASSIIGGSDTQYF. CDR3 DNA sequence: TGTGCCAGTAGTATCATCGGGGGGTCAGATACGCAGTATTTT.